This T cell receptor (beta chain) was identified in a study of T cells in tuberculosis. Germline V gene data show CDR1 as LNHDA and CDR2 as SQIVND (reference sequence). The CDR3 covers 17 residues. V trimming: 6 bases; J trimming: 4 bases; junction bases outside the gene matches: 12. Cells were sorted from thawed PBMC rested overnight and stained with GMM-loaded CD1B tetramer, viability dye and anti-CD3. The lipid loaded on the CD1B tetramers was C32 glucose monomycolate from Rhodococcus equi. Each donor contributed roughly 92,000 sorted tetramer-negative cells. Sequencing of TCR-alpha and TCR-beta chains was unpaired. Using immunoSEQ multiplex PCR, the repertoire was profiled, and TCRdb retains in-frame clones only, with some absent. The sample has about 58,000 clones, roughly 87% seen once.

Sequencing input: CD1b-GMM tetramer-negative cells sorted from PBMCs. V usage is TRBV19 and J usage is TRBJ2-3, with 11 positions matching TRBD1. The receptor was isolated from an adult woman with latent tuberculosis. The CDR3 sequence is CASSKNPGQGVSDTQYF. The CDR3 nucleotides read TGTGCCAGTAGCAAAAATCCGGGACAGGGGGTATCAGATACGCAGTATTTT.